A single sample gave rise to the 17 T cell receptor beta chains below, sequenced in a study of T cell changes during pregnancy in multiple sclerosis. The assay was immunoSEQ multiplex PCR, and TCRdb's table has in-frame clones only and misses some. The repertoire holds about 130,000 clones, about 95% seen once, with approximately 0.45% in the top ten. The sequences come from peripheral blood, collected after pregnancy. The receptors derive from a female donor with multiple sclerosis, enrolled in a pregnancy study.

The CDR3, as DNA: TGTGCCAGCAGCGAGCACCGGGACAGTTCCAATGAGCAGTTCTTC. Its protein product is CASSEHRDSSNEQFF. The rearrangement joins TRBV28 to TRBJ2-1; 7 bases fit TRBD1. CDR3 length: 15 residues. The V gene's germline CDR1 is MDHEN and CDR2 SYDVKM. V lost 6 bases and J lost 6; bases outside the gene matches: 11.

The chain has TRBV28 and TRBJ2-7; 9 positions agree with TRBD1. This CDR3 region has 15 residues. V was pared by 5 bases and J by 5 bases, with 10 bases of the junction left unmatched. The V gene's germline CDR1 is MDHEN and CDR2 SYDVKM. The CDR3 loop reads CASSATGTGLNEQYF. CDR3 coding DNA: TGTGCCAGCAGTGCGACCGGGACAGGGCTCAACGAGCAGTACTTC.

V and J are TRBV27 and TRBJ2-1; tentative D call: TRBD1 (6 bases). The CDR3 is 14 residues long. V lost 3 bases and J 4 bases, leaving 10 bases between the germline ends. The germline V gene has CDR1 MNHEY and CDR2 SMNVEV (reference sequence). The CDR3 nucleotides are TGTGCCAGCAGTTTCGGGACATTTTACAATGAGCAGTTCTTC. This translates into CASSFGTFYNEQFF.

CDR3 in DNA: TGTGCCAGCTCACCCTGGGACAGGGTAGGGACTGAAGCTTTCTTT. Residues: CASSPWDRVGTEAFF. The chain joins TRBV18 to TRBJ1-1; TRBD1 aligns across 9 bases. CDR1 is KGHSH and CDR2 is LQKENI in the germline V gene. The trim removed 3 bases at V and 5 bases at J, leaving 7 bases unmatched. The CDR3 sequence is 15 residues long.

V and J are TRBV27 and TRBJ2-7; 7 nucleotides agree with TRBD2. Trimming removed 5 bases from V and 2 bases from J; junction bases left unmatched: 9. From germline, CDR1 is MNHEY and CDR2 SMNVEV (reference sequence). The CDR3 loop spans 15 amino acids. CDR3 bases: TGTGCCAGCAGTCCCTCCGGGACTATCCCCTACGAGCAGTACTTC. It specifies CASSPSGTIPYEQYF.

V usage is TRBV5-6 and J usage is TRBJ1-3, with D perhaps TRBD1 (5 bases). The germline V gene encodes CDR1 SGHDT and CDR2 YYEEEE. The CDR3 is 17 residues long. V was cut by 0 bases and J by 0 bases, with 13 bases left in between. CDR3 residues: CASSLVQGTGSGNTIYF. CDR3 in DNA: TGTGCCAGCAGCTTGGTGCAGGGCACAGGCTCTGGAAACACCATATATTTT.

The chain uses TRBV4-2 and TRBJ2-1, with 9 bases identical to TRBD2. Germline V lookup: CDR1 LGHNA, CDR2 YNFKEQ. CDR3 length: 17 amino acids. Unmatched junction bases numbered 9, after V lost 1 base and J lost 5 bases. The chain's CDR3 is CASSQVTATSGNNEQFF. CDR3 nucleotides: TGTGCCAGCAGCCAAGTAACCGCGACTAGCGGTAACAATGAGCAGTTCTTC.

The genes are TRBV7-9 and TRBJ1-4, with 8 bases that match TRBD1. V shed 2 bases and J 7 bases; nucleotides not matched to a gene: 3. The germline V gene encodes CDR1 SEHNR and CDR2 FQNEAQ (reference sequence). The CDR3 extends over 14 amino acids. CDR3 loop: CASSLTGGGEKLFF. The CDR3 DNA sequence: TGTGCCAGCAGCTTAACAGGGGGTGGTGAAAAACTGTTTTTT.

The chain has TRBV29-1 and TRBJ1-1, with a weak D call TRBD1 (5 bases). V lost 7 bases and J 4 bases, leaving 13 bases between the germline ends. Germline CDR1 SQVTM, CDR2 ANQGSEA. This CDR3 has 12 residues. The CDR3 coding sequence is TGCAGCGGGGGGGGTGCGGGCACTGAAGCTTTCTTT. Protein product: CSGGGAGTEAFF.

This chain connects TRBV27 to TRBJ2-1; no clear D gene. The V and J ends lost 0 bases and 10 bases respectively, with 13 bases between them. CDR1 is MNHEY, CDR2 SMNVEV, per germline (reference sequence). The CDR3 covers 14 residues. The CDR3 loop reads CASSLSPPRGEQFF. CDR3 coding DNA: TGTGCCAGCAGTTTATCGCCTCCCCGTGGCGAGCAGTTCTTC.

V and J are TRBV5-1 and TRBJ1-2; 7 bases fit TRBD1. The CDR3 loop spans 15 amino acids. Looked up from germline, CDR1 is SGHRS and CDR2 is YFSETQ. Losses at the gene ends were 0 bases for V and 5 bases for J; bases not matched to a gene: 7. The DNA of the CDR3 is TGCGCCAGCAGCTTGGGACAGGGCGGCGCGTATGGCTACACCTTC. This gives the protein CASSLGQGGAYGYTF. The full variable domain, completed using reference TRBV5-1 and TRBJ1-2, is KAGVTQTPRYLIKTRGQQVTLSCSPISGHRSVSWYQQTPGQGLQFLFEYFSETQRNKGNFPGRFSGRQFSNSRSEMNVSTLELGDSALYLCASSLGQGGAYGYTFGSGTRLTVV.

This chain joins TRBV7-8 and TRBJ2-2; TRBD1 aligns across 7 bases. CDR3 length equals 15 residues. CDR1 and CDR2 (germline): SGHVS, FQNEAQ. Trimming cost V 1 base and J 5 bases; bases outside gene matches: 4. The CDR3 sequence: CASSLVAGGTGELFF. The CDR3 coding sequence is TGTGCCAGCAGCTTAGTCGCAGGGGGAACCGGGGAGCTGTTTTTT.

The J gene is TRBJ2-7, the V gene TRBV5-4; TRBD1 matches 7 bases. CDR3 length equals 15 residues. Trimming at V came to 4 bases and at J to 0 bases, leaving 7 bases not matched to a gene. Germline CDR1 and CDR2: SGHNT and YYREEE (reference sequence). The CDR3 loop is CASSPGQSYSYEQYF. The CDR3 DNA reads TGTGCCAGCAGCCCGGGACAGTCGTACTCCTACGAGCAGTACTTC. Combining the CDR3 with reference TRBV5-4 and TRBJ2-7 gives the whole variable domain ETGVTQSPTHLIKTRGQQVTLRCSSQSGHNTVSWYQQALGQGPQFIFQYYREEENGRGNFPPRFSGLQFPNYSSELNVNALELDDSALYLCASSPGQSYSYEQYFGPGTRLTVT.

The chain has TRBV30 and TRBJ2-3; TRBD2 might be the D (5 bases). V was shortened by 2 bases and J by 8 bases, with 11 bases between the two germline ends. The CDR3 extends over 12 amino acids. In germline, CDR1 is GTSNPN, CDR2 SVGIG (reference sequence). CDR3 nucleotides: TGTGCCTGGAGTATGGGAAGCGGTACGCAGTATTTT. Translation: CAWSMGSGTQYF. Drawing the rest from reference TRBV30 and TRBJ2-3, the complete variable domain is SQTIHQWPATLVQPVGSPLSLECTVEGTSNPNLYWYRQAAGRGLQLLFYSVGIGQISSEVPQNLSASRPQDRQFILSSKKLLLSDSGFYLCAWSMGSGTQYFGPGTRLTVL.

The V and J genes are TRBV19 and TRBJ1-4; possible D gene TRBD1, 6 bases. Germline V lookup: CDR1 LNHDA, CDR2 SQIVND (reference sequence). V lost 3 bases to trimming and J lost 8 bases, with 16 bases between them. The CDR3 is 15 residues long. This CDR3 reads CASSIPTGNYEKLFF. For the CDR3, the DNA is TGTGCCAGTAGTATTCCCACAGGGAATTACGAAAAACTGTTTTTT. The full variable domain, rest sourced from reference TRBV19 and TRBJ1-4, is DGGITQSPKYLFRKEGQNVTLSCEQNLNHDAMYWYRQDPGQGLRLIYYSQIVNDFQKGDIAEGYSVSREKKESFPLTVTSAQKNPTAFYLCASSIPTGNYEKLFFGSGTQLSVL.

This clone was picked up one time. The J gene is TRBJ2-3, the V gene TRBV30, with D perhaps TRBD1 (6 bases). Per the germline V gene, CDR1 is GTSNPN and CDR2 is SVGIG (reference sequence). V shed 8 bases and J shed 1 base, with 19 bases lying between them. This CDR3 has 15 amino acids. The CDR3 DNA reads TGTGCCAGTGCAGGGGAGTTTTCGGGCACAGATACGCAGTATTTT. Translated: CASAGEFSGTDTQYF.

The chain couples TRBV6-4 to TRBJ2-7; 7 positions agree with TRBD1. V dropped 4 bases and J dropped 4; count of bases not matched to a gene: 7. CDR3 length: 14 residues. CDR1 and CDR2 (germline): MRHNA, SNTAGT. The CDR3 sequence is CASSAETGLYEQYF. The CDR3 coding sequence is TGTGCCAGCAGTGCTGAGACAGGGCTTTACGAGCAGTACTTC.